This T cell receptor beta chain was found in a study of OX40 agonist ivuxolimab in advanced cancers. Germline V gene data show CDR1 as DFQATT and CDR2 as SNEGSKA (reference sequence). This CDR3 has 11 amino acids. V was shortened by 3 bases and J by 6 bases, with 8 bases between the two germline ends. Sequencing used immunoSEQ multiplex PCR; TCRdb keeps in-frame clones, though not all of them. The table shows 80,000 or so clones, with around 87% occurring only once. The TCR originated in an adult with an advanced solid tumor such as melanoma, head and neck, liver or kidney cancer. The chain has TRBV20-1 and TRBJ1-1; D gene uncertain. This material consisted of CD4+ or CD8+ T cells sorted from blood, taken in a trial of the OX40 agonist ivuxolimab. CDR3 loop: CSARDPPEAFF. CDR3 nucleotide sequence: TGCAGTGCTAGGGATCCGCCTGAAGCTTTCTTT.